Below, one T cell receptor (beta chain) is given with its context. This specimen belongs to a study of OX40 agonist ivuxolimab in advanced cancers. Across the study: Hepatocellular carcinoma, melanoma, renal cell or head and neck cancer affected the dose-escalation patients.

Profiled with immunoSEQ multiplex PCR; TCRdb holds only in-frame clones, not every one. This table holds under 20,000 clones, 84% found once. Germline lookup yields CDR1 SNHLY and CDR2 FYNNEI. V was trimmed by 4 bases and J by 4 bases, leaving 10 bases between them. The CDR3 has 14 residues. This specimen consisted of CD4+ or CD8+ T cells sorted from blood, obtained in a trial of the OX40 agonist ivuxolimab. The receptor was isolated from an adult with an advanced solid tumor such as melanoma, head and neck, liver or kidney cancer. The chain couples TRBV2 to TRBJ1-4; TRBD1 is a possible D gene (6 bases). The CDR3 sequence is CASSVDSFNEKLFF. CDR3 bases: TGTGCCAGCAGTGTGGACAGCTTTAATGAAAAACTGTTTTTT.